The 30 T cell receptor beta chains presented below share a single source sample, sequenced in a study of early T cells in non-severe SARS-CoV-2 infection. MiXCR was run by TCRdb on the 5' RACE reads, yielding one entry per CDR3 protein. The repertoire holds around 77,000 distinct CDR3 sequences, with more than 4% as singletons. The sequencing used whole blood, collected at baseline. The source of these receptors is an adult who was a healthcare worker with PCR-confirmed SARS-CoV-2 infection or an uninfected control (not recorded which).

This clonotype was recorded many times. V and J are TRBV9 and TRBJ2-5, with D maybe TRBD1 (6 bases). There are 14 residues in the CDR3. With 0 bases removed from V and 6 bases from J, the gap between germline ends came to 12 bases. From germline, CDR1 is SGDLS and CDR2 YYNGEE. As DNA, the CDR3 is TGTGCCAGCAGCGTAGAGCCAGGGGTAAAGACCCAGTACTTC. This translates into CASSVEPGVKTQYF.

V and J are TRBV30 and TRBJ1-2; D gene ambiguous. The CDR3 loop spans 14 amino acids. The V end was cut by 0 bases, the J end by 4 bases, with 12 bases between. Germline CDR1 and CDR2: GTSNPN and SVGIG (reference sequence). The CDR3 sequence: CAWSVSLRTYGYTF. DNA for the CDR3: TGTGCCTGGAGTGTTAGTTTGCGGACCTATGGCTACACCTTC.

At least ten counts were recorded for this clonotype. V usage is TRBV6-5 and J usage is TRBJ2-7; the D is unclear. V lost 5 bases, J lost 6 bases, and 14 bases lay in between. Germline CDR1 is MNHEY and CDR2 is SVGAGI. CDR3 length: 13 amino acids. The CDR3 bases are TGTGCCAGCAGTGACGGACGGCCGGGCGAGCAGTACTTC. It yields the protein CASSDGRPGEQYF.

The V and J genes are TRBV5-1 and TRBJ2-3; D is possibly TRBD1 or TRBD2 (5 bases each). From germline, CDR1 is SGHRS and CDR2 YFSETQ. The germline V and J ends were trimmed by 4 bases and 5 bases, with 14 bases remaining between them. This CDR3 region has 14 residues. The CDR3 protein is CASSQASGGDTQYF. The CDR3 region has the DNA TGCGCCAGCAGCCAAGCTAGTGGGGGAGATACGCAGTATTTT. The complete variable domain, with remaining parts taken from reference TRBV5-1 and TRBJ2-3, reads KAGVTQTPRYLIKTRGQQVTLSCSPISGHRSVSWYQQTPGQGLQFLFEYFSETQRNKGNFPGRFSGRQFSNSRSEMNVSTLELGDSALYLCASSQASGGDTQYFGPGTRLTVL.

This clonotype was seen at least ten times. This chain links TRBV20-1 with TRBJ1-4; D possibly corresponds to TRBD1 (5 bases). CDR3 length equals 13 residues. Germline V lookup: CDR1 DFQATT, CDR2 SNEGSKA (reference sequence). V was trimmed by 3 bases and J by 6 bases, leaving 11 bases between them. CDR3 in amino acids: CSASGGIDEKLFF. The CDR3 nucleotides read TGCAGTGCTAGTGGGGGGATCGATGAAAAACTGTTTTTT.

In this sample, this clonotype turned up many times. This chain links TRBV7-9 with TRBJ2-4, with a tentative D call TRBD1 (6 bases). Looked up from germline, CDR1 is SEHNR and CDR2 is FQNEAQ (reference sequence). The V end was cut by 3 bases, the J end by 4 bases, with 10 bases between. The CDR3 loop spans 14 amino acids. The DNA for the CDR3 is TGTGCCAGCAGCTTGGTGGACAGAAAAAACATTCAGTACTTC. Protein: CASSLVDRKNIQYF.

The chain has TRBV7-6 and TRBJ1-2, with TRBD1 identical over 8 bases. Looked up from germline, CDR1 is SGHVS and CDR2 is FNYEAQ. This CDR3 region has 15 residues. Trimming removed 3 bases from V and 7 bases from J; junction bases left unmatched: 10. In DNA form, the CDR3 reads TGTGCCAGCAGCTTGCCCGGGACAGGAGGGGGTGGCTACACCTTC. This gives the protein CASSLPGTGGGGYTF.

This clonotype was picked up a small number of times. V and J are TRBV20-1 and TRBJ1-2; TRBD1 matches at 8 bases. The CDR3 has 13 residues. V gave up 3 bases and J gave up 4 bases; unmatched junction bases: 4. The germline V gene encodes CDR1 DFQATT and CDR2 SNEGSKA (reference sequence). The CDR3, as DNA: TGCAGTGCTAGGGCAGGGGGCAGCTATGGCTACACCTTC. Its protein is CSARAGGSYGYTF.

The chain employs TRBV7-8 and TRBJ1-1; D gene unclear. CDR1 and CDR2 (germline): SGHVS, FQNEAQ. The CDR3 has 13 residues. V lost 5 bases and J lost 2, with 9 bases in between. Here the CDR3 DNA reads TGTGCCAGCAGCGTCGACGGTAACACTGAAGCTTTCTTT. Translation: CASSVDGNTEAFF.

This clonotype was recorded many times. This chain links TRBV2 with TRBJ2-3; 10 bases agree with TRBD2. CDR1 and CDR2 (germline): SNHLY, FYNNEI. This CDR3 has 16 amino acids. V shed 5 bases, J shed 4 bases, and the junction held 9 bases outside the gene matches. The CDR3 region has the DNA TGTGCCAGCAGTTCCCCAGCGGGAGGGCCTGCAGATACGCAGTATTTT. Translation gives CASSSPAGGPADTQYF.

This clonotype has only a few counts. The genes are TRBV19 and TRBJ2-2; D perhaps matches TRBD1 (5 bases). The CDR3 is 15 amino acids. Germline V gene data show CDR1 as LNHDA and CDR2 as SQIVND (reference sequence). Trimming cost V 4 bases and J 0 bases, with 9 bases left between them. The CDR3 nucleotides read TGTGCCAGTAGTAAGGACACAACGAACACCGGGGAGCTGTTTTTT. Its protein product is CASSKDTTNTGELFF.

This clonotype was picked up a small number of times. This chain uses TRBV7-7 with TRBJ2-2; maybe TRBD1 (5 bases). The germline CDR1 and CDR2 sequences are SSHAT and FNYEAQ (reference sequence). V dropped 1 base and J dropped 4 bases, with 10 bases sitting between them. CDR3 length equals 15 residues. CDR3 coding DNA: TGTGCCAGCAGCTTAGATCCAGGGATCACCGGGGAGCTGTTTTTT. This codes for CASSLDPGITGELFF.

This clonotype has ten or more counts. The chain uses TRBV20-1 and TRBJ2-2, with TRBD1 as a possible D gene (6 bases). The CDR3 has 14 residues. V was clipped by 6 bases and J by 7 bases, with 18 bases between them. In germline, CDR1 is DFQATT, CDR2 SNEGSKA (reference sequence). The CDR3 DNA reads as TGCAGTGCGAAGAGTCCAGGGGATAACGGGGAGCTGTTTTTT. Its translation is CSAKSPGDNGELFF.

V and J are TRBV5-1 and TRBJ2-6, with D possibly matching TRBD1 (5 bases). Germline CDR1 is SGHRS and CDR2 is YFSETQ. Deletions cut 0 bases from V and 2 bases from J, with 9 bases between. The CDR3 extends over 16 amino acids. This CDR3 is CASSLAAGTGANVLTF. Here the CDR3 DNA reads TGCGCCAGCAGCTTGGCCGCAGGGACTGGGGCCAACGTCCTGACTTTC.

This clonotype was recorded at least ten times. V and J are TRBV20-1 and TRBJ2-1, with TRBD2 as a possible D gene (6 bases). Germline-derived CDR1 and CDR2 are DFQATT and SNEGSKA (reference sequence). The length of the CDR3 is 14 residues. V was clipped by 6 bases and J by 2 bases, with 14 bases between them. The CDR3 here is CSAEEGRTYNEQFF. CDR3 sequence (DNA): TGCAGTGCCGAGGAGGGGAGGACCTACAATGAGCAGTTCTTC.

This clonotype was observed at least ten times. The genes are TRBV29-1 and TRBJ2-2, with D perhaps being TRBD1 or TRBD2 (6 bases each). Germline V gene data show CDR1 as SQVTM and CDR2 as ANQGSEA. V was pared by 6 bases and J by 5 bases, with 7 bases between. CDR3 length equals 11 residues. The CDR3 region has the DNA TGCAGCGTAGGGGGGACCGGGGAGCTGTTTTTT. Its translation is CSVGGTGELFF.

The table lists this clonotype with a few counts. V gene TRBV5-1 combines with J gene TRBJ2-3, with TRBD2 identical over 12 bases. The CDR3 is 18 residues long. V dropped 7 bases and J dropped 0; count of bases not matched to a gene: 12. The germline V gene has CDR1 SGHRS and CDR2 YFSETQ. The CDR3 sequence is CASGQTGTSGRSTDTQYF. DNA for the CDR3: TGCGCCAGCGGCCAAACCGGGACTAGCGGGCGCAGCACAGATACGCAGTATTTT.

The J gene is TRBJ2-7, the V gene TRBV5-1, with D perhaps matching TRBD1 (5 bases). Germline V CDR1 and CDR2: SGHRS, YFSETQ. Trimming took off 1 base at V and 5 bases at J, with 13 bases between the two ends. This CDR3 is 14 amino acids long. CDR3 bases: TGCGCCAGCAGCTTGAGGCAGGGATCCGACGAGCAGTACTTC. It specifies CASSLRQGSDEQYF. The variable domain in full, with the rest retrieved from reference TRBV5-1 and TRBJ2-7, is KAGVTQTPRYLIKTRGQQVTLSCSPISGHRSVSWYQQTPGQGLQFLFEYFSETQRNKGNFPGRFSGRQFSNSRSEMNVSTLELGDSALYLCASSLRQGSDEQYFGPGTRLTVT.

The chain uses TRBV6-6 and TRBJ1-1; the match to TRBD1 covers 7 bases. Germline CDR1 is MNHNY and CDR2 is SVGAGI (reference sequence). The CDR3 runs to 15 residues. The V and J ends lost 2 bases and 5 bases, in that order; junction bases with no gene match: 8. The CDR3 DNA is TGTGCCAGCAGTTACGAAGGGGGCGCCAGGACTGAAGCTTTCTTT. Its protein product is CASSYEGGARTEAFF.

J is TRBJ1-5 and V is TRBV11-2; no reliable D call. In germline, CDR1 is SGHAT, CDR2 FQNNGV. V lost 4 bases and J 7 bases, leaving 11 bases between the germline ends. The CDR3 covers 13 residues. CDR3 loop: CASSSMSGQPQHF. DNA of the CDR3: TGTGCCAGCAGCTCAATGTCCGGGCAGCCCCAGCATTTT.

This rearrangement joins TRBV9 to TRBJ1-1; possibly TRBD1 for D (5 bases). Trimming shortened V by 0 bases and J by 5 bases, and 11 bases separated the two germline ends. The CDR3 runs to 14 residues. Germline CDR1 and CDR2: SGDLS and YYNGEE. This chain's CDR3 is CASSVGGPGTEAFF. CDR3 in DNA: TGTGCCAGCAGCGTAGGCGGTCCAGGGACTGAAGCTTTCTTT.

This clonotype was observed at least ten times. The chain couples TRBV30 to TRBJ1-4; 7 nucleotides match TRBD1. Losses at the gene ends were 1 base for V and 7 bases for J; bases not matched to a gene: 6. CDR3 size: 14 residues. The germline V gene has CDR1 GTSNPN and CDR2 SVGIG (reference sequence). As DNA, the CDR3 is TGTGCCTGGAGTGGCGACAGGGAGGGTGAAAAACTGTTTTTT. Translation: CAWSGDREGEKLFF.

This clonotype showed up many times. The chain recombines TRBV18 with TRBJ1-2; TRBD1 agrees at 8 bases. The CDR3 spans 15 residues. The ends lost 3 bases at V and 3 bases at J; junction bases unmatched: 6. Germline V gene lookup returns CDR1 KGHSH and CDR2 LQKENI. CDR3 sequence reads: CASSPRTGIDYGYTF. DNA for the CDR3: TGTGCCAGCTCACCGAGGACAGGGATAGACTATGGCTACACCTTC.

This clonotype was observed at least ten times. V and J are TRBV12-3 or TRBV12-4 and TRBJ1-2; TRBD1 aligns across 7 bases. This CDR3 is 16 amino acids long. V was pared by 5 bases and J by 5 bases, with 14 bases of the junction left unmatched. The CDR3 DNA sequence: TGTGCCAGCAGTCCCAGGGGGACCCCGAGTGGGTATGGCTACACCTTC. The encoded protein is CASSPRGTPSGYGYTF.

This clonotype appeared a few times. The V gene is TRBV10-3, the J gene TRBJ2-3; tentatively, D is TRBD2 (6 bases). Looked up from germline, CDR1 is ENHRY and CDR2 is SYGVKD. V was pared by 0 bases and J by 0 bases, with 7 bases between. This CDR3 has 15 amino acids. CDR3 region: CAISESGGSTDTQYF. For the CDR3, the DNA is TGTGCCATCAGTGAGTCGGGAGGCAGCACAGATACGCAGTATTTT.

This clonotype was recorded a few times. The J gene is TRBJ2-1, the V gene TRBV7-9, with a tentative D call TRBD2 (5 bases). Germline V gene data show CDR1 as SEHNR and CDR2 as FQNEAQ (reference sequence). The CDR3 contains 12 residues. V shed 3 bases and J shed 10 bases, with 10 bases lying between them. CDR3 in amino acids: CASSLGETEQFF. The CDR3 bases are TGTGCCAGCAGCTTGGGAGAAACAGAGCAGTTCTTC.

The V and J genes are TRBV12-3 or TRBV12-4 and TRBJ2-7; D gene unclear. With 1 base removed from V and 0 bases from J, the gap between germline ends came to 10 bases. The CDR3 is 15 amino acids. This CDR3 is CASSLGTPPSYEQYF. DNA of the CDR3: TGTGCCAGCAGTTTAGGGACCCCACCCTCCTACGAGCAGTACTTC.

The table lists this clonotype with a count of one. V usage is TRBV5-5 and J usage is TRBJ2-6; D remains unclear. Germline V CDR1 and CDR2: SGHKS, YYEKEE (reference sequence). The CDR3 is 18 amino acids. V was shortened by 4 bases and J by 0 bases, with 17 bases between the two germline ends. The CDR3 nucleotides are TGTGCCAGCAGCCTCGAGGACCGAGAACACTCTGGGGCCAACGTCCTGACTTTC. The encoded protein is CASSLEDREHSGANVLTF.

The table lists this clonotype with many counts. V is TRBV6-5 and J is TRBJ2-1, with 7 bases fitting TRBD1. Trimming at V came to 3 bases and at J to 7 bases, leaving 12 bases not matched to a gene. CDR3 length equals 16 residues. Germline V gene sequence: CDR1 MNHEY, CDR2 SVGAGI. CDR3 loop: CASSYLWSGGVNEQFF. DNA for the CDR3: TGTGCCAGCAGTTATCTCTGGTCAGGGGGTGTGAATGAGCAGTTCTTC.

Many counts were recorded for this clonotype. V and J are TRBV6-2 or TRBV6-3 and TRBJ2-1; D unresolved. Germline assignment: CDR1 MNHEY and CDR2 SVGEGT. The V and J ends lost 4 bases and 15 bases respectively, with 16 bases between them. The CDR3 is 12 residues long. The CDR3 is CASSSFSSSGFF. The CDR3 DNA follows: TGTGCCAGCAGTTCGTTTTCAAGCAGTGGGTTCTTC.